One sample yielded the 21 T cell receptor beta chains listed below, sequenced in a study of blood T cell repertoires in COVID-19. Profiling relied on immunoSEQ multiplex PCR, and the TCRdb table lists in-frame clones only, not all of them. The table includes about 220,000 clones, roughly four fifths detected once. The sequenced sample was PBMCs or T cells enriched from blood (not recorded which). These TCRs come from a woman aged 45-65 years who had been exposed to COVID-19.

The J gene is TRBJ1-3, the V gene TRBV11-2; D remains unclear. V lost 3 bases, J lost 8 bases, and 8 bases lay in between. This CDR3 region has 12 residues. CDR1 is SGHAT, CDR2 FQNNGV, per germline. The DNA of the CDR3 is TGTGCCAGCAGCTTCAAGGGAGACACCATATATTTT. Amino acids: CASSFKGDTIYF. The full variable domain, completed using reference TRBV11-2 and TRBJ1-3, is EAGVAQSPRYKIIEKRQSVAFWCNPISGHATLYWYQQILGQGPKLLIQFQNNGVVDDSQLPKDRFSAERLKGVDSTLKIQPAKLEDSAVYLCASSFKGDTIYFGEGSWLTVV.

In DNA, the CDR3 is TGTGCCAGCAGTTACCGACCTTTAGGGGTTCTCGAAGCTTTCTTT. Protein sequence: CASSYRPLGVLEAFF. The rearrangement uses TRBV6-5 and TRBJ1-1, with D perhaps matching TRBD1 (5 bases). Trimming removed 2 bases from V and 8 bases from J, with 18 bases in between. Germline V gene sequence: CDR1 MNHEY, CDR2 SVGAGI. This CDR3 region has 15 residues.

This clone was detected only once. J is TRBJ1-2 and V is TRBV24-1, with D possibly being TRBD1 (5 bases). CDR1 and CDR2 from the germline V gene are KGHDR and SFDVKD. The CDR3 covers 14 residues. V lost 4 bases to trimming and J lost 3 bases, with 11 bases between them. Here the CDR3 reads CATSEGLGDYGYTF. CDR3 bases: TGTGCCACCAGTGAGGGGCTAGGGGACTATGGCTACACCTTC.

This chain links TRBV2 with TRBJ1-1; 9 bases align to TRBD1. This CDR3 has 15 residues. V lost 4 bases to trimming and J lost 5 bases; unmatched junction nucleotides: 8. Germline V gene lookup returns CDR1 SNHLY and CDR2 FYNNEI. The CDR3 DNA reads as TGTGCCAGCAGTGCGGACAGGGGAGATAGGACTGAAGCTTTCTTT. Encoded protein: CASSADRGDRTEAFF.

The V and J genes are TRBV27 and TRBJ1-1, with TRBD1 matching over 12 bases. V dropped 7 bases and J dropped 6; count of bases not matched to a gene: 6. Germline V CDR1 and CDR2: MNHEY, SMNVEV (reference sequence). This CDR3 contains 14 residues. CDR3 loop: CASIRDRGPAEAFF. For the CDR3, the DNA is TGTGCCAGCATTCGGGACAGGGGGCCGGCTGAAGCTTTCTTT.

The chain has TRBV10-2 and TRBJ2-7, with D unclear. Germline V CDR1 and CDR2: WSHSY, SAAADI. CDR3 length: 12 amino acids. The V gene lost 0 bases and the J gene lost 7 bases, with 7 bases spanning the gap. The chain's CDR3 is CASSESAREQYF. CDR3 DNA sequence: TGCGCCAGCAGTGAGTCCGCGAGGGAGCAGTACTTC.

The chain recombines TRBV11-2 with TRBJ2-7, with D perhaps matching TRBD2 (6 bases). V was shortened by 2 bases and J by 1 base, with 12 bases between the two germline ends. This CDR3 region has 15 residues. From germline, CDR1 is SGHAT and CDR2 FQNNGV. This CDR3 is CASSLPGLTSYEQYF. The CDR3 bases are TGTGCCAGCAGCTTACCGGGACTGACGTCCTACGAGCAGTACTTC.

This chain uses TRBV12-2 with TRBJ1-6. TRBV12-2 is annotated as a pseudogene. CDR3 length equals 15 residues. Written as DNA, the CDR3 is TGTGCAAGTCGTCATGGGTGCCTAGAGGGTTCACCCCTCCACTTT. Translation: CASRHGCLEGSPLHF.

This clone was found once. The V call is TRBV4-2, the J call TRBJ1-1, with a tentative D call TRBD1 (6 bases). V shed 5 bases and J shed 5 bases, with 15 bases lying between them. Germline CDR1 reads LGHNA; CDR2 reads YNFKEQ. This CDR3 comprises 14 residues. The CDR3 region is CASSKGGGWTEAFF. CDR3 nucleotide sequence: TGTGCCAGCAGCAAAGGTGGGGGCTGGACTGAAGCTTTCTTT.

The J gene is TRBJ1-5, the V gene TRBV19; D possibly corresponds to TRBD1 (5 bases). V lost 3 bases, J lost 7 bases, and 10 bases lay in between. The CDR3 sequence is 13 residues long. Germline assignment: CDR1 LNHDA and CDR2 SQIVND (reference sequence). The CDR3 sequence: CASSIWGDQPQHF. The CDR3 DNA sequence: TGTGCCAGTAGTATTTGGGGGGACCAGCCCCAGCATTTT. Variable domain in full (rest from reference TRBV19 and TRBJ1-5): DGGITQSPKYLFRKEGQNVTLSCEQNLNHDAMYWYRQDPGQGLRLIYYSQIVNDFQKGDIAEGYSVSREKKESFPLTVTSAQKNPTAFYLCASSIWGDQPQHFGDGTRLSIL.

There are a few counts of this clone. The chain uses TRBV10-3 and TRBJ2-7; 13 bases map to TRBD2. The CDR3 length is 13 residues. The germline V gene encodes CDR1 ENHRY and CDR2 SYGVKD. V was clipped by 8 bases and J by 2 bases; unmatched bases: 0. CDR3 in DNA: TGTGCCATCGGGACTAGCGGGGCCTACGAGCAGTACTTC. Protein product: CAIGTSGAYEQYF.

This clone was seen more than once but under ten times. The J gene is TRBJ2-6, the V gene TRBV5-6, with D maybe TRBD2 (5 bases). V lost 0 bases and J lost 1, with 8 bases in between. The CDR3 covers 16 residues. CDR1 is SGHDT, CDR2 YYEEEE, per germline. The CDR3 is CASSLAGKSGANVLTF. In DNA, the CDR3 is TGTGCCAGCAGCTTGGCCGGGAAGTCTGGGGCCAACGTCCTGACTTTC.

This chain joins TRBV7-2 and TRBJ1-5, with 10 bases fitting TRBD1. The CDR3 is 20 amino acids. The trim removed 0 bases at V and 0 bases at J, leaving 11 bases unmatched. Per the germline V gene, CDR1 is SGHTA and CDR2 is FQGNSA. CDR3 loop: CASSLAKKGQGPHSNQPQHF. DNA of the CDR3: TGTGCCAGCAGCTTAGCCAAGAAGGGACAGGGGCCTCATAGCAATCAGCCCCAGCATTTT.

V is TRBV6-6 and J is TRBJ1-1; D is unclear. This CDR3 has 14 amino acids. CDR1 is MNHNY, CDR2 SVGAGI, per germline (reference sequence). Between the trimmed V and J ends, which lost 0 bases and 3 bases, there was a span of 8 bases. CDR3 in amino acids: CASSYSIGDTEAFF. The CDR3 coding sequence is TGTGCCAGCAGTTACTCGATCGGGGACACTGAAGCTTTCTTT.

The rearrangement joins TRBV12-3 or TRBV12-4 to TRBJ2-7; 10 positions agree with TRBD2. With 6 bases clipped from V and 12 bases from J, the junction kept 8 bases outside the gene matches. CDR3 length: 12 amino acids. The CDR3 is CASSFLAGEAYF. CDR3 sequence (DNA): TGTGCCAGCAGCTTCCTAGCGGGGGAGGCGTACTTC.

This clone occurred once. CDR3 DNA: TGTGCCAGCAGCCATGGACAGTCATATGGCTACACCTTC. This sequence encodes CASSHGQSYGYTF. V and J are TRBV14 and TRBJ1-2, with a possible D match to TRBD1 (6 bases). The V and J ends lost 3 bases and 5 bases respectively, with 10 bases between them. The CDR3 runs to 13 residues. Germline lookup yields CDR1 SGHDN and CDR2 FVKESK.

This chain's CDR3 is CASSGDFNEQFF. The DNA of the CDR3 is TGTGCCAGCAGCGGGGACTTCAATGAGCAGTTCTTC. V usage is TRBV5-5 and J usage is TRBJ2-1, with D possibly TRBD2 on 6 matching bases. CDR3 size: 12 residues. Germline assignment: CDR1 SGHKS and CDR2 YYEKEE (reference sequence). V lost 4 bases to trimming and J lost 6 bases, with 8 bases between them.

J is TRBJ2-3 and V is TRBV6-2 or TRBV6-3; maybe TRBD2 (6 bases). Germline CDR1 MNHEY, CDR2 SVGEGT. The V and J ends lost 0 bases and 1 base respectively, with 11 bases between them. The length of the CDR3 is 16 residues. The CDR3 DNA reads TGTGCCAGCAGTTACTCCCGGGGACTCGGCACAGATACGCAGTATTTT. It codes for CASSYSRGLGTDTQYF.

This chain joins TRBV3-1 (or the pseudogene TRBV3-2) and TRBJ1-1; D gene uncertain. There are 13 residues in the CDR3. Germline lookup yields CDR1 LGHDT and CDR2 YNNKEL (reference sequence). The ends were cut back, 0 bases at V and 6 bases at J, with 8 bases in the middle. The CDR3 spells CASSQDLRSEAFF. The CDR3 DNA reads TGTGCCAGCAGCCAAGACCTCAGATCTGAAGCTTTCTTT.

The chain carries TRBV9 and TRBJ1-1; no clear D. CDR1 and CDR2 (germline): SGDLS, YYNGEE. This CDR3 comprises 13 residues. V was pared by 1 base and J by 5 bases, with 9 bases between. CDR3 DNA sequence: TGTGCCAGCAGCGTACTCGAGAATACTGAAGCTTTCTTT. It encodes CASSVLENTEAFF.

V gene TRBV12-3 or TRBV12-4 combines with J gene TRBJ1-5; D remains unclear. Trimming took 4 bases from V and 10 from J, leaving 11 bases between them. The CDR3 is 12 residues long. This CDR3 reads CASSSYFLPQHF. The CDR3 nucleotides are TGTGCCAGCAGTTCCTACTTTCTTCCCCAGCATTTT.